These T cell receptor beta chains were read from a single sample in a study of blood T cells in healthy people across ages. TCRdb passed the 5' RACE reads through MiXCR, listing each CDR3 protein once. The table has hundreds of thousands of distinct CDR3 sequences, roughly 56% seen once. Sequencing used blood. The receptors shown here come from a man in his forties in good health. CDR3s include the opening cysteine and the closing phenylalanine or tryptophan. D genes are given only for firm matches. Expanded clones get a size class; other rows say once, few or many, or leave the size out.

V	D	J	size	CDR3	DNA
TRBV12-5	TRBD2	TRBJ2-7	.	CASGLRGAKAYEQYF	TGTGCTAGTGGCCTGCGGGGGGCGAAGGCCTACGAGCAGTACTTC
TRBV29-1	.	TRBJ1-1	few	CSVTGLGNTEAFF	TGCAGCGTCACAGGGTTGGGGAACACTGAAGCTTTCTTT
TRBV6-4	TRBD2	TRBJ2-5	.	CASSAQPSGGAETQYF	TGTGCCAGCAGTGCCCAACCTAGCGGGGGGGCCGAGACCCAGTACTTC
TRBV29-1	TRBD1	TRBJ1-2	once	CSVVRGGGGYTF	TGCAGCGTTGTGAGAGGGGGCGGTGGCTACACCTTC
TRBV2	.	TRBJ2-5	.	CASSPFRQETQYF	TGTGCCAGCAGTCCATTTCGGCAAGAGACCCAGTACTTC
TRBV4-3	.	TRBJ2-1	.	CASSRGGAGTDPSSYNEQFF	TGCGCCAGCAGCCGCGGTGGGGCGGGAACGGATCCTAGCTCCTACAATGAGCAGTTCTTC
TRBV6-2/TRBV6-3	.	TRBJ2-1	.	CASSYSPGVGNEQFF	TGTGCCAGCAGTTACTCACCGGGAGTGGGGAATGAGCAGTTCTTC
TRBV13	.	TRBJ1-6	few	CASSLLGGNSPLHF	TGTGCCAGCAGCTTATTAGGGGGAAATTCACCCCTCCACTTT
TRBV4-3	TRBD2	TRBJ2-7	many	CASSQELAVVVNEQYF	TGCGCCAGCAGCCAAGAACTAGCGGTAGTCGTAAACGAGCAGTACTTC
TRBV3-1	.	TRBJ2-5	.	CASAQSGDETQYF	TGTGCCAGCGCCCAATCGGGGGACGAGACCCAGTACTTC
TRBV7-9	.	TRBJ1-1	.	CASRDAGTEAFF	TGTGCCAGCAGGGATGCAGGGACTGAAGCTTTCTTT
TRBV5-1	.	TRBJ1-2	.	CASSLQPTEGKGYTF	TGCGCCAGCAGCCTACAACCGACAGAAGGCAAAGGCTACACCTTC
TRBV7-2	TRBD1	TRBJ1-6	.	CASSWYRDRDNSPLHF	TGTGCCAGCAGCTGGTACCGGGACAGGGATAATTCACCCCTCCACTTT
TRBV6-5	TRBD1	TRBJ1-2	.	CASSYSTGTGALANYGYTF	TGTGCCAGCAGTTACTCGACCGGGACAGGGGCTCTAGCTAACTATGGCTACACCTTC
TRBV27	TRBD1	TRBJ2-1	.	CASWGQGTYNEQFF	TGTGCCAGCTGGGGACAGGGGACCTACAATGAGCAGTTCTTC
TRBV7-2	TRBD2	TRBJ2-7	many	CASSLAGARDEQYF	TGTGCCAGCAGTTTAGCGGGAGCTAGGGACGAGCAGTACTTC
TRBV4-3	.	TRBJ2-7	.	CASSRLRGSSYEQYF	TGCGCCAGCAGCCGCCTAAGAGGGAGCTCCTACGAGCAGTACTTC
TRBV14	TRBD1	TRBJ1-2	.	CASSPDTGGLGGGYTF	TGTGCCAGCAGCCCAGACACAGGGGGGTTAGGAGGTGGCTACACCTTC
TRBV7-3	.	TRBJ2-1	few	CASSRIADNEQFF	TGTGCCAGCAGCCGAATAGCGGACAATGAGCAGTTCTTC
TRBV20-1	.	TRBJ1-5	.	CSARDWEGLSNQPQHF	TGCAGTGCTAGAGATTGGGAGGGACTTAGCAATCAGCCCCAGCATTTT
TRBV18	TRBD1	TRBJ1-2	.	CASSPGQGNNYGYTF	TGTGCCAGCTCACCGGGACAGGGGAACAACTATGGCTACACCTTC
TRBV20-1	.	TRBJ1-2	.	CSAQTSDGAGTF	TGCAGTGCCCAGACCTCGGACGGCGCTGGCACCTTC
TRBV6-6	.	TRBJ1-1	.	CASRPGQPARSAFF	TGTGCCAGCCGCCCCGGACAGCCCGCAAGATCGGCTTTCTTT
TRBV5-4	.	TRBJ2-7	.	CASSNEHRSSYEQYF	TGTGCCAGCAGTAATGAACACCGGAGCTCCTACGAGCAGTACTTC
TRBV20-1	.	TRBJ1-5	.	CSANRRIGEPQHF	TGCAGTGCTAACCGACGGATCGGGGAGCCCCAGCATTTT
TRBV7-2	.	TRBJ2-3	.	CASSLDRQVTDTQYF	TGTGCCAGCAGCTTAGACAGACAGGTCACAGATACGCAGTATTTT
TRBV20-1	.	TRBJ1-2	.	CSARDFTEFNYGYTF	TGCAGTGCTAGAGATTTTACGGAATTTAACTATGGCTACACCTTC
TRBV7-8	.	TRBJ1-6	.	CASSLPDRPALSPLHF	TGTGCCAGCAGCTTACCAGACAGGCCAGCTCTATCACCCCTCCACTTT
TRBV9	.	TRBJ1-6	.	CASSAAGLSTNSPLHF	TGTGCCAGCAGCGCAGCGGGACTCTCCACTAATTCACCCCTCCACTTT
TRBV5-6	TRBD1	TRBJ2-7	.	CASSHRQGARNEQYF	TGTGCCAGCAGCCACAGACAGGGGGCGAGGAACGAGCAGTACTTC
TRBV5-1	.	TRBJ2-5	.	CASSLGSLWVQETQYF	TGCGCCAGCAGCTTGGGGTCCCTGTGGGTCCAAGAGACCCAGTACTTC
TRBV15	.	TRBJ2-5	.	CATSRDRGREQETQYF	TGTGCCACCAGCAGAGATCGGGGCAGGGAGCAAGAGACCCAGTACTTC
TRBV28	TRBD1	TRBJ2-7	.	CASILDRVGHEQYF	TGTGCCAGCATCTTAGACAGGGTGGGTCACGAGCAGTACTTC
TRBV6-1	.	TRBJ1-1	few	CASSDNMNTEAFF	TGTGCCAGCAGTGACAACATGAACACTGAAGCTTTCTTT
TRBV7-2	TRBD2	TRBJ2-7	.	CASSLASGRSHEQYF	TGTGCCAGCAGCTTAGCTAGCGGGAGGTCCCACGAGCAGTACTTC
TRBV6-5	.	TRBJ1-6	few	CASRTSAGVDSPLHF	TGTGCCAGCAGGACGTCAGCCGGGGTGGATTCACCCCTCCACTTT
TRBV5-6	TRBD2	TRBJ2-3	.	CASTGLAGGTADTQYF	TGTGCCAGCACCGGACTAGCGGGAGGAACTGCAGATACGCAGTATTTT
TRBV11-1	TRBD2	TRBJ2-1	.	CASSGSGLAGLEQFF	TGTGCCAGCAGCGGATCAGGACTAGCGGGGTTAGAGCAGTTCTTC
TRBV7-9	.	TRBJ2-7	.	CASSPGVGQTYEQYF	TGTGCCAGCAGCCCTGGGGTAGGACAGACCTACGAGCAGTACTTC
TRBV11-2	TRBD1	TRBJ2-5	.	CASSLGRQGWETQYF	TGTGCCAGCAGCTTAGGACGACAGGGATGGGAGACCCAGTACTTC
TRBV20-1	.	TRBJ2-7	.	CSALDLAEQYF	TGCAGTGCTCTAGACTTGGCCGAGCAGTACTTC
TRBV3-1	.	TRBJ1-2	few	CASSQASGYTF	TGTGCCAGCAGCCAGGCGTCCGGCTACACCTTC
TRBV6-5	.	TRBJ2-6	few	CATRISGANVLTF	TGTGCCACGCGGATCTCTGGGGCCAACGTCCTGACTTTC
TRBV29-1	TRBD1	TRBJ2-5	.	CSAGTVETQYF	TGCAGCGCTGGGACAGTTGAGACCCAGTACTTC